Below, 12 T cell receptor beta chains from the same sample are listed, as sequenced in a study of blood T cell repertoires in COVID-19. Here immunoSEQ multiplex PCR was the method, and the copy in TCRdb shows in-frame clones only, minus some. The data contain about 340,000 clones, 88% of them seen just once; the ten biggest clones take up around 6.6%. Sequencing was carried out using peripheral blood. The receptors were gathered from a woman in her 70s with COVID-19, enrolled during active disease.

This chain connects TRBV7-2 to TRBJ2-3, with 13 bases aligning to TRBD2. Unmatched junction bases numbered 3, after V lost 5 bases and J lost 4 bases. Germline CDR1 reads SGHTA; CDR2 reads FQGNSA. The CDR3 has 15 residues. The CDR3 bases are TGTGCCAGCAGCCAACTAGCGGGGGGGCCAGATACGCAGTATTTT. Translation gives CASSQLAGGPDTQYF.

This clone was seen more than once but under ten times. The genes are TRBV7-2 and TRBJ2-7, with D unresolved. The ends were cut back, 2 bases at V and 3 bases at J, with 11 bases in the middle. The CDR3 has 14 residues. Looked up from germline, CDR1 is SGHTA and CDR2 is FQGNSA. CDR3 in amino acids: CASSLRQELYEQYF. Here the CDR3 DNA reads TGTGCCAGCAGCTTACGCCAGGAACTCTACGAGCAGTACTTC.

In DNA form, the CDR3 reads TGTGCCAGCAGCTTAGGTTGGAGTAACTATGGCTACACCTTC. Amino acids: CASSLGWSNYGYTF. V is TRBV7-9 and J is TRBJ1-2; no firm D call. CDR1 and CDR2 (germline): SEHNR, FQNEAQ (reference sequence). The CDR3 covers 14 residues. V was clipped by 1 base and J by 1 base, with 7 bases between them. The full variable domain, with the rest looked up from reference TRBV7-9 and TRBJ1-2, is DTGVSQNPRHKITKRGQNVTFRCDPISEHNRLYWYRQTLGQGPEFLTYFQNEAQLEKSRLLSDRFSAERPKGSFSTLEIQRTEQGDSAMYLCASSLGWSNYGYTFGSGTRLTVV.

The chain carries TRBV5-1 and TRBJ1-4; D possibly corresponds to TRBD1 (6 bases). This CDR3 is 14 amino acids long. Germline CDR1 reads SGHRS; CDR2 reads YFSETQ. V was clipped by 3 bases and J by 4 bases, with 10 bases between them. The CDR3 DNA reads as TGCGCCAGCAGCTCTGGACAGAGTAATGAAAAACTGTTTTTT. It is translated as CASSSGQSNEKLFF.

This chain uses TRBV28 with TRBJ2-2; D ambiguous. V lost 3 bases, J lost 5 bases, and 13 bases lay in between. This CDR3 has 15 residues. Germline V lookup: CDR1 MDHEN, CDR2 SYDVKM. CDR3 DNA sequence: TGTGCCAGCAGTTTCGTGCTAGGCCGTACCGGGGAGCTGTTTTTT. Translated, it gives CASSFVLGRTGELFF.

This clone has a single count. The chain is built from TRBV6-2 or TRBV6-3 and TRBJ2-7; no firm D call. V was shortened by 6 bases and J by 0 bases, with 12 bases between the two germline ends. The CDR3 covers 14 residues. CDR1 and CDR2 (germline): MNHEY, SVGEGT. The DNA of the CDR3 is TGTGCCAGCAGCCCCGACACATACTCCTACGAGCAGTACTTC. Protein product: CASSPDTYSYEQYF.

The chain links TRBV11-2 to TRBJ2-2; the D gene is possibly TRBD1 (6 bases). The CDR3 runs 16 residues. Germline V CDR1 and CDR2: SGHAT, FQNNGV. Deletions cut 5 bases from V and 3 bases from J, with 16 bases between. CDR3 loop: CASSRSQGLDTGELFF. DNA of the CDR3: TGTGCCAGCAGCCGGTCCCAGGGGTTAGACACCGGGGAGCTGTTTTTT.

The chain uses TRBV27 and TRBJ1-2, with D hard to call. From germline, CDR1 is MNHEY and CDR2 SMNVEV (reference sequence). CDR3 length: 16 amino acids. Trimming took off 5 bases at V and 0 bases at J, with 16 bases between the two ends. For the CDR3, the DNA is TGTGCCAGCAGTGCCCTCGATCAGGTAGCTAACTATGGCTACACCTTC. Amino acid sequence: CASSALDQVANYGYTF.

The gene calls are TRBV7-9 and TRBJ1-2; no reliable D call. Germline V gives CDR1 SEHNR, CDR2 FQNEAQ (reference sequence). This CDR3 comprises 15 residues. Trimming left V 4 bases short and J 4 bases short, with 16 bases between. CDR3 DNA: TGTGCCAGCAGCTCTACTAGTAGTCCGACCTATGGCTACACCTTC. Translating gives CASSSTSSPTYGYTF.

CDR3 sequence reads: CASSVKGSYGYTF. DNA for the CDR3: TGTGCCAGCAGTGTTAAGGGGTCCTATGGCTACACCTTC. This chain connects TRBV2 to TRBJ1-2; TRBD1 might be the D (5 bases). The CDR3 is 13 amino acids. V lost 4 bases, J lost 4 bases, and 10 bases lay in between. Per germline, CDR1 SNHLY and CDR2 FYNNEI.

In this sample, this clone turned up a few times. The chain carries TRBV30 and TRBJ1-1; TRBD1 is a possible D gene (6 bases). Germline CDR1 and CDR2: GTSNPN and SVGIG (reference sequence). The CDR3 extends over 14 amino acids. V shed 3 bases and J shed 1 base, with 12 bases lying between them. The CDR3 coding sequence is TGTGCCTGGAGATTCGGGACACCGAACACTGAAGCTTTCTTT. Its protein is CAWRFGTPNTEAFF.

This chain joins TRBV29-1 and TRBJ2-3, with TRBD1 identical over 7 bases. Trimming cost V 7 bases and J 0 bases; bases outside gene matches: 4. The germline V gene encodes CDR1 SQVTM and CDR2 ANQGSEA. This CDR3 is built from 13 residues. CDR3 amino acids: CSAVGGSTDTQYF. In DNA form, the CDR3 reads TGCAGCGCCGTAGGGGGCAGCACAGATACGCAGTATTTT.